These 10 T cell receptor beta chains were sequenced from one sample in a study of cytomegalovirus exposure and HLA in healthy donors. In the PCR, 60 Vbeta and 13 Jbeta primers were used. Libraries were prepared by immunoSEQ multiplex PCR; TCRdb keeps only in-frame clonotypes and omits some of them. The sample carries 55,000 to 85,000 clones, about 78% recorded once. The sample was PBMCs. The receptors derive from a woman aged 40 to 55 in good health and CMV-seropositive.

The genes are TRBV11-3 and TRBJ1-1, with no clear D. Trimming removed 1 base from V and 6 bases from J, with 3 bases in between. The germline V gene encodes CDR1 SGHNT and CDR2 YENEEA. There are 11 residues in the CDR3. The CDR3 region is CASSLVSEAFF. The CDR3 bases are TGTGCCAGCAGCTTAGTCTCTGAAGCTTTCTTT.

V and J are TRBV5-1 and TRBJ2-5; 8 bases are shared with TRBD2. This CDR3 is built from 16 residues. The V gene's germline CDR1 is SGHRS and CDR2 YFSETQ. J was trimmed by 4 bases and V by 4 bases; bases with no gene match: 12. CDR3 sequence (DNA): TGCGCCAGCAGCCTTTTCCGCGGCGGGGGGAGAGAGACCCAGTACTTC. Translating it yields CASSLFRGGGRETQYF. Together with reference TRBV5-1 and TRBJ2-5, the CDR3 gives the full variable domain: KAGVTQTPRYLIKTRGQQVTLSCSPISGHRSVSWYQQTPGQGLQFLFEYFSETQRNKGNFPGRFSGRQFSNSRSEMNVSTLELGDSALYLCASSLFRGGGRETQYFGPGTRLLVL.

The V call is TRBV29-1, the J call TRBJ1-3, with 9 nucleotides matching TRBD1. The CDR3 has 18 residues. Unmatched junction bases numbered 14, after V lost 5 bases and J lost 0 bases. The V gene's germline CDR1 is SQVTM and CDR2 ANQGSEA. CDR3 loop: CSVTSGDRVSSSGNTIYF. The CDR3 nucleotides are TGCAGCGTTACGTCGGGGGACAGGGTGTCAAGCTCTGGAAACACCATATATTTT.

This clone appeared a few times. The J gene is TRBJ2-7, the V gene TRBV9, with 14 bases that match TRBD2. This CDR3 region has 16 residues. Germline V lookup: CDR1 SGDLS, CDR2 YYNGEE. The trim removed 4 bases at V and 3 bases at J, leaving 6 bases unmatched. Written as DNA, the CDR3 is TGTGCCAGCAGCCTCGGACTAGCGGGGGGACTCTACGAGCAGTACTTC. Translated, it gives CASSLGLAGGLYEQYF.

This CDR3 reads CASSLGVGRVGGYTF. CDR3 in DNA: TGTGCCAGCAGCTTAGGGGTCGGCAGGGTCGGTGGCTACACCTTC. The rearrangement uses TRBV7-2 and TRBJ1-2; D may be TRBD1 (5 bases). Per germline, CDR1 SGHTA and CDR2 FQGNSA. The CDR3 sequence is 15 residues long. Trimming stripped 1 base from V and 7 bases from J, with 16 bases between.

This chain links TRBV27 with TRBJ2-3, with a tentative D call TRBD2 (5 bases). This CDR3 region has 14 residues. The V end was cut by 6 bases, the J end by 4 bases, with 14 bases between. Per germline, CDR1 MNHEY and CDR2 SMNVEV (reference sequence). CDR3 in DNA: TGTGCCAGCAGAGACCTAGCCGGATCAGATACGCAGTATTTT. This codes for CASRDLAGSDTQYF.

This clone was recorded a few times. The chain combines TRBV4-1 with TRBJ2-1; 9 positions match TRBD2. V trimming: 4 bases; J trimming: 7 bases; junction bases outside the gene matches: 5. CDR1 and CDR2 (germline): MGHRA, YSYEKL. The CDR3 length is 14 residues. This CDR3 is CASSRAGGPNEQFF. The CDR3 DNA reads TGCGCCAGCAGCCGGGCGGGGGGGCCGAATGAGCAGTTCTTC.

The chain employs TRBV29-1 and TRBJ1-1; a weak D match, TRBD1 (5 bases). CDR3 length equals 12 residues. Per the germline V gene, CDR1 is SQVTM and CDR2 is ANQGSEA. V was shortened by 7 bases and J by 11 bases, with 20 bases between the two germline ends. CDR3 nucleotide sequence: TGCAGCGCAACCACGGGGGATTTGGCGGCTTTCTTT. It translates to CSATTGDLAAFF. Full variable domain (remainder filled in from reference TRBV29-1 and TRBJ1-1): SAVISQKPSRDICQRGTSLTIQCQVDSQVTMMFWYRQQPGQSLTLIATANQGSEATYESGFVIDKFPISRPNLTFSTLTVSNMSPEDSSIYLCSATTGDLAAFFGQGTRLTVV.

This chain links TRBV7-9 with TRBJ1-6, with TRBD1 matching over 9 bases. The germline CDR1 and CDR2 sequences are SEHNR and FQNEAQ (reference sequence). CDR3 length: 14 residues. With 6 bases clipped from V and 10 bases from J, the junction kept 7 bases outside the gene matches. The CDR3 here is CASSYGTGKSPLHF. The CDR3 DNA reads as TGTGCCAGCAGTTACGGGACAGGGAAATCACCCCTCCACTTT.

The rearrangement uses TRBV4-2 and TRBJ2-7; 10 bases agree with TRBD2. The length of the CDR3 is 17 residues. Germline CDR1 LGHNA, CDR2 YNFKEQ. V trimming: 0 bases; J trimming: 0 bases; junction bases outside the gene matches: 5. CDR3 nucleotides: TGTGCCAGCAGCCAAGATCCACTAGCGGGGAACTCCTACGAGCAGTACTTC. Protein sequence: CASSQDPLAGNSYEQYF.